This T cell receptor beta chain was sequenced during a study of T cells in localized non-small cell lung cancer (dated by TCRdb to the early 2020s). The study in broad terms: The study analyzed T cell repertoires of approximately 240 early-stage NSCLC patients, comparing tumors and uninvolved tumor-adjacent lungs. The cohort consisted of roughly 240 treatment-naive NSCLC patients whose localized lung tumors had been resected. The mean age of the NSCLC patients was less than 70 years, with 130 or so men and 107 women.

The immunoSEQ Assay was used to sequence TCR beta CDR3 regions from DNA. On the study's bioinformatics: To compute T cell density, TCR beta template counts were normalized to usable DNA, which was estimated by amplifying housekeeping genes. Richness was estimated with the preseqR package, extrapolating to 400,000 templates for PBMC samples and 120,000 templates for tissue samples. Clonality was defined as one minus Pielou's evenness. Differential abundance testing on productive amino-acid clonotypes, with a minimum total count of 5 and an alpha of 0.1, was used to identify tissue-enriched TCRs. The Jaccard Index and the Morisita Overlap Index were used to quantify repertoire overlap between compartments. GLIPH grouped TCR beta CDR3s together with public tetramer-defined viral CDR3s, and a viral motif had to include at least three viral sequences and also show V-gene enrichment. TCRdb mirrors the immuneACCESS table, restricted to in-frame sequences. Some clones are absent from its copies; in checked studies, under half trace to an unresolved V gene, and the reason for the others is unknown. That table furnishes V, J and clone size, whereas the DNA furnished D and trimming. The sample data list approximately 76,000 clones, and about 84% of these were observed just once. In total, the top ten clones hold roughly 9.8% of the sample.

Remarks on this clone: What this receptor recognizes is not known. No base quality information exists; no much larger clone differs at one position.

At diagnosis, tumor, uninvolved tumor-adjacent lung and peripheral blood were collected and then preserved as a mix of FFPE and fresh-frozen material. For TCR repertoire profiling, blood samples were analyzed in the form of peripheral blood mononuclear cells. Its CDR3 holds 18 amino acids, cysteine through phenylalanine. The entry retains the CDR3 DNA only, 54 bases that are in frame from base 1. V and J lose 0 bases and 0 bases, and a span of 17 bases separates them. CDR1 and CDR2 are drawn from the germline V gene: SNHLY, FYNNEI. Paper-wide results and their limitations: Uninvolved tumor-adjacent lung showed the highest T cell clonality, higher than tumor, which suggests more focused antigenic responses in the uninvolved tumor-adjacent lung. A median of around 57 of the top 100 tumor clones turned up in the paired uninvolved adjacent lung, and fewer than 35 of those clones also ranked among the top 100 of that same adjacent lung. Because multi-region sequencing of the tumors was not done, intratumor heterogeneity could not be ruled out. Because of the exploratory design, TCR variables were selected using unadjusted p-values without false-discovery rate correction. Longer overall survival was associated with higher T cell density in blood, whereas shorter survival was associated with higher clonality in adjacent lung.

Sequenced here: peripheral blood, sampled before any cancer treatment. Recombination joined TRBV2 with TRBJ1-2; possibly the D gene is TRBD1, per 6 matching bases. The sequence came from a female donor older than 55 with stage I lung adenocarcinoma. The CDR3 sequence is CASSEAGGRISANYGYTF. The bases read TGTGCCAGCAGTGAAGCTGGGGGCAGGATCTCGGCTAACTATGGCTACACCTTC.